Sequencing of this T cell receptor beta chain was carried out in a study of T cell responses to AZD1222 COVID-19 vaccine. TCRdb keeps only in-frame clones here, not all; method: immunoSEQ multiplex PCR. The table lists under 150,000 clones, approximately 85% of them singletons. The germline V gene has CDR1 SEHNR and CDR2 FQNEAQ (reference sequence). V dropped 0 bases and J dropped 1 base, with 4 bases sitting between them. This CDR3 has 14 residues. This clone showed up just once. Sequenced material: peripheral blood, taken on day 0 of MenACWY control vaccination. This chain links TRBV7-9 with TRBJ1-3; D gene ambiguous. This TCR came from an adult in good health. The CDR3 region has the DNA TGTGCCAGCAGCTTAGCCGGGTCTGGAAACACCATATATTTT. Translated: CASSLAGSGNTIYF.